This T cell receptor (beta chain) was obtained from a study of CD8+ T cells in alopecia areata (dated by TCRdb to the late 2010s). At the level of the whole study: The treated patients, all with moderate-to-severe alopecia areata, were enrolled in an open-label pilot trial of oral tofacitinib given at 5 to 10 mg twice daily. Tofacitinib was given for 6 to 18 months, followed by 6 months of follow-up off drug to assess delayed response and recurrence. Disease severity in treated patients was measured with the SALT score, which quantifies the percentage of affected scalp surface area. To study T cell clonal expansion in alopecia areata, the researchers applied high-throughput TCRbeta sequencing to both the C3H/HeJ mouse model and human patients. Scalp tissue and sorted CD4+ and CD8+ peripheral blood T cells from patchy and totalis/universalis alopecia areata patients and from healthy controls were covered by human TCRbeta sequencing. Patients on tofacitinib were biopsied at baseline and after 4 and 24 weeks of treatment, and several of the patients also had a later scalp biopsy. Clonality in the scalp was compared among normal scalp (n=4), patchy alopecia areata scalp (n=8), and alopecia totalis/universalis scalp (n=8). RNA was obtained with the PAXgene miRNA kit for fixed scalp, the miRNeasy kit for PBMCs, and the RNeasy kit for mouse skin. immunoSEQ multiplex PCR using 35 Vbeta forward primers and 13 Jbeta reverse primers was used to amplify TCRbeta CDR3 regions. Points the paper makes about the study in general: Because the treated cohort was small and included a single nonresponder, larger studies are needed to assess links between baseline CD8+ expansion and response. Scalp clonality and the number of expanded CD8+ clones among the top 100 scalp clones were significantly decreased by tofacitinib. Many expanded lesional clones were found to persist in scalp and blood during tofacitinib treatment, and relapse after treatment cessation may be partly explained by this persistence. Higher clonality and more expanded CD8+ clones were observed in lesional scalp than in normal scalp, particularly in alopecia totalis/universalis, a finding suggestive of antigenic drive. Unlike mouse skin, which is dominated by gammadelta T cells, normal human skin has resident alphabeta T cells that are also sequenced, and this complicates analysis of the scalp TCR repertoire. Shared TCR sequences between patients were less evident than in mice, which may be partly attributable to HLA diversity in the patient population.

The library was prepared using the immunoSEQ multiplex PCR assay. RNA was extracted from all samples and reverse transcribed into cDNA as template for TCR sequencing. SuperScript III was used for first-strand cDNA synthesis, primed with a 2:1 mix of oligo-dT and random hexamers. Amplification bias was assessed with a synthetic immune receptor repertoire, and residual bias was removed computationally. In the source study's methods: Raw reads were preprocessed for error removal, and CDR3 was defined according to IMGT conventions as running from the conserved cysteine to phenylalanine. Clonality was computed as 1 minus the Shannon entropy, with the entropy normalized by log2 of the number of productive unique TCRs. Whether each scalp clone was CD4 or CD8 was inferred by checking scalp TCRbeta sequences against the CD4 and CD8 repertoires from sorted blood. In TCRdb, the immuneACCESS table is reduced to in-frame sequences with V and J assigned. These tables do not hold every clone; where another copy was compared, an unresolved V gene accounts for under half, and the others remain unexplained. That table furnishes V, J and clone size, whereas the DNA furnished D and trimming. Present in this sample are about 60,000 clones, about 43% of which were seen just once. The ten biggest clones cover about 20% of the sample.

A word on this clone: Its antigen is still unknown. No base qualities exist here, and no much larger clone lies one base off it.

CDR1 is given as SEHNR and CDR2 as FQNEAQ, both from the germline V gene (reference sequence). Trimming takes 7 bases from V and 3 bases from J, and the germline ends sit 13 bases apart. The CDR3 goes from the cysteine to the phenylalanine over 14 residues. The only DNA kept is the CDR3, 42 bases in frame from the first base. Per the publication, the treatment or condition label means: oral pan-JAK inhibitor, 5-10 mg twice daily. Peripheral blood and lesional scalp punch biopsies were obtained from patients with alopecia areata. PBMCs were isolated by density centrifugation and stained for CD3, CD4 and CD8, and CD4+ and CD8+ T cells were sorted on a FACSAria.

This sample comprised CD8+ T cells sorted from blood, obtained at roughly week 38, from a patient treated with tofacitinib. This receptor was obtained from a human donor with alopecia areata. The V gene is TRBV7-9 and the J gene is TRBJ1-3; tentative D gene TRBD1, with 5 bases matching. The CDR3 protein is CASTLGGIGNTIYF. In nucleotides, the sequence is TGTGCCAGCACCCTCGGGGGGATTGGAAACACCATATATTTT.